Below, 21 T cell receptor beta chains from the same sample are listed, as sequenced in a study of T cells in Graves' hyperthyroidism and ophthalmopathy. TCR beta CDR3 regions were amplified from RNA transcripts. First-round RT-PCR of the TCR CDR3 relied on the HTBI primer set. One entry per CDR3 protein results from TCRdb running MiXCR on the multiplex PCR reads. The sample has about half a million distinct CDR3 sequences; 24% are singletons. The sample comprised blood. Every receptor here comes from a woman between 25 and 40 years old with Graves' ophthalmopathy.

The sample holds many counts of this clonotype. This chain connects TRBV6-1 to TRBJ1-5, with D unclear. This CDR3 has 20 residues. Germline loops: CDR1 MNHNS, CDR2 SASEGT. Trimming took 3 bases from V and 0 from J, leaving 24 bases between them. This CDR3 reads CASSDYHRPFKTHSNQPQHF. In DNA form, the CDR3 reads TGTGCCAGCAGTGATTACCACAGACCCTTTAAGACTCATAGCAATCAGCCCCAGCATTTT.

This clonotype was recorded many times. The CDR3 region has the DNA TGTGCCAGCAGTTACGGGGGCTGGGGAAAGACCCAGTACTTC. It specifies CASSYGGWGKTQYF. The V gene is TRBV6-2 or TRBV6-3, the J gene TRBJ2-5, with D maybe TRBD1 (6 bases). Per germline, CDR1 MNHEY and CDR2 SVGEGT. CDR3 size: 14 residues. V was clipped by 2 bases and J by 6 bases, with 13 bases between them.

This sequence joins TRBV27 and TRBJ2-5; 11 nucleotides align to TRBD2. Germline loops: CDR1 MNHEY, CDR2 SMNVEV (reference sequence). The CDR3 covers 16 residues. V lost 0 bases, J lost 2 bases, and 2 bases stayed unmatched. CDR3 protein: CASSLSPSGGQETQYF. The CDR3 DNA reads as TGTGCCAGCAGTTTATCGCCTAGCGGGGGGCAAGAGACCCAGTACTTC.

In this sample, this clonotype turned up many times. V gene TRBV18 combines with J gene TRBJ1-5; possibly TRBD1 for D (5 bases). The CDR3 is 15 amino acids. The ends were cut back, 3 bases at V and 5 bases at J, with 14 bases in the middle. In germline, CDR1 is KGHSH, CDR2 LQKENI. CDR3 sequence: CASSPPGGGDQPQHF. The CDR3, as DNA: TGTGCCAGCTCACCGCCGGGGGGAGGGGATCAGCCCCAGCATTTT.

This clonotype showed up many times. CDR3 sequence (DNA): TGTGCCAGCAGTCCCCGCGTGTCGGCCCTCTCCTACGAGCAGTACTTC. Translating gives CASSPRVSALSYEQYF. The V call is TRBV28, the J call TRBJ2-7; D is unresolved. V was cut by 5 bases and J by 0 bases, with 17 bases left in between. The CDR3 contains 16 residues. From germline, CDR1 is MDHEN and CDR2 SYDVKM.

V usage is TRBV12-3 or TRBV12-4 and J usage is TRBJ2-5, with D tentatively TRBD1 or TRBD2 (5 bases each). This CDR3 contains 13 residues. The V end lost 4 bases, the J end lost 4 bases, and 10 bases lay between the germline ends. The CDR3 spells CASSSGRAETQYF. CDR3 bases: TGTGCCAGCAGTTCAGGGAGAGCAGAGACCCAGTACTTC.

This clonotype was recorded many times. The chain couples TRBV7-9 to TRBJ2-4; 7 positions match TRBD1. The ends lost 5 bases at V and 6 bases at J; junction bases unmatched: 4. The germline V gene encodes CDR1 SEHNR and CDR2 FQNEAQ (reference sequence). This CDR3 has 13 residues. The CDR3 spells CASSRGQINIQYF. In nucleotides, the CDR3 is TGTGCCAGCAGCCGGGGACAGATAAACATTCAGTACTTC.

The sample holds many counts of this clonotype. The chain couples TRBV6-1 to TRBJ2-5, with D possibly being TRBD1 or TRBD2 (5 bases each). There are 10 residues in the CDR3. The germline V and J ends were trimmed by 8 bases and 4 bases, with 5 bases remaining between them. CDR1 is MNHNS, CDR2 SASEGT, per germline. The CDR3 DNA follows: TGTGCCAGCGGGGGAGAGACCCAGTACTTC. Translating gives CASGGETQYF.

In this sample, this clonotype turned up a few times. The chain links TRBV7-2 to TRBJ1-6; 7 positions agree with TRBD1. The trim removed 5 bases at V and 8 bases at J, leaving 9 bases unmatched. This CDR3 is 15 amino acids long. The germline V gene has CDR1 SGHTA and CDR2 FQGNSA. CDR3 nucleotides: TGTGCCAGCAGCGAGACCCCAGGGGGGTATTCACCCCTCCACTTT. As protein: CASSETPGGYSPLHF.

This chain joins TRBV5-1 and TRBJ2-7, with D possibly matching TRBD1 (6 bases). The CDR3 runs 12 residues. V gave up 1 base and J gave up 5 bases, with 7 bases separating them. Germline CDR1 is SGHRS and CDR2 is YFSETQ. This CDR3 reads CASSLKGDEQYF. The CDR3 nucleotides are TGCGCCAGCAGCTTGAAGGGGGACGAGCAGTACTTC.

Concerning this clonotype itself: This likely comes from a read error, as the CDR3 has no conserved phenylalanine or tryptophan at its end. The rearrangement uses TRBV2 and TRBJ1-2; D remains ambiguous. Between the trimmed V and J ends, which lost 6 bases and 0 bases, there was a span of 14 bases. The CDR3 has 15 residues. CDR1 SNHLY and CDR2 FYNNEI come from the germline V gene. The CDR3 loop reads CASSAGLLANYGYTV. In DNA, the CDR3 is TGTGCCAGCAGCGCCGGGTTGCTAGCTAACTATGGCTACACCGTC.

This chain links TRBV7-2 with TRBJ1-1; 10 nucleotides match TRBD1. CDR3 length equals 13 residues. Per germline, CDR1 SGHTA and CDR2 FQGNSA. Trimming cost V 1 base and J 9 bases; bases outside gene matches: 2. CDR3 nucleotide sequence: TGTGCCAGCAGCTTAGGACAGGGGGCCAAAGCTTTCTTT. Translation gives CASSLGQGAKAFF.

This clonotype appeared a few times. This chain links TRBV3-1 with TRBJ2-7, with 7 positions matching TRBD1. The V segment lost 4 bases and the J segment 6 bases; nucleotides outside the gene matches: 12. The CDR3 is made up of 15 amino acids. The germline gives CDR1 LGHDT, CDR2 YNNKEL (reference sequence). The CDR3: CASSPPGTAFFEQYF. As DNA, the CDR3 is TGTGCCAGCAGCCCCCCCGGGACAGCTTTCTTCGAGCAGTACTTC.

Comment on this clonotype: The junction shows a germline mismatch at one end, possibly a read error. This chain connects TRBV12-3 or TRBV12-4 to TRBJ2-3; possibly TRBD1 for D (6 bases). The CDR3 extends over 14 amino acids. The CDR3 DNA follows: TGTTCCAGCAGTTACCTAATCAGGGGCTATACGCAGTATTTT. This encodes CSSSYLIRGYTQYF.

To note about this clonotype: One end of the junction varies from germline; a read error may be responsible. V is TRBV12-3 or TRBV12-4 and J is TRBJ2-5; the match to TRBD2 covers 8 bases. CDR3 length: 16 residues. In DNA form, the CDR3 reads TGTGCCAGCAGTTTAGGGGTCGGGGCTAAGCGGGAGACCAAGTACTTC. This codes for CASSLGVGAKRETKYF.

A note on this clonotype: This clone may be a read error of a much larger clone one base away. It is likely a read error, because the conserved phenylalanine at the end of the CDR3 is missing. The chain links TRBV12-3 or TRBV12-4 to TRBJ2-7; D call uncertain. Trimming left V 3 bases short and J 2 bases short, with 8 bases between. The CDR3 extends over 13 amino acids. This CDR3 reads CASSFAGPYEQYL. For the CDR3, the DNA is TGTGCCAGCAGTTTTGCCGGTCCCTACGAGCAGTACCTC.

This clonotype was picked up a small number of times. A read error is possible here, since a much larger clone lies one base away. The J gene is TRBJ1-1, the V gene TRBV7-9; no clear D. The germline CDR1 and CDR2 sequences are SEHNR and FQNEAQ (reference sequence). CDR3 length equals 12 residues. The CDR3 here is CASSLDWTEACF. CDR3 sequence (DNA): TGTGCCAGCAGCTTAGACTGGACTGAAGCTTGCTTT.

The chain recombines TRBV6-2 or TRBV6-3 with TRBJ2-7; D possibly corresponds to TRBD1 (5 bases). V was trimmed by 7 bases and J by 2 bases, leaving 15 bases between them. CDR1 is MNHEY and CDR2 is SVGEGT in the germline V gene. The CDR3 spans 14 residues. CDR3 sequence reads: CASNTGDGAYEQYF. The DNA for the CDR3 is TGTGCCAGCAATACAGGTGATGGGGCCTACGAGCAGTACTTC.

In this sample, this clonotype turned up a few times. V and J are TRBV11-1 and TRBJ2-7; maybe TRBD2 (6 bases). Germline V gene lookup returns CDR1 SGHAT and CDR2 FQDESV (reference sequence). Trimming removed 4 bases from V and 2 bases from J, with 18 bases in between. The CDR3 is 16 residues long. CDR3 sequence (DNA): TGTGCCAGCAGCTCCACCCGGGACTCTCGTACCTACGAGCAGTACTTC. Protein: CASSSTRDSRTYEQYF.

The table lists this clonotype with many counts. The chain recombines TRBV19 with TRBJ1-2, with 8 positions matching TRBD1. Germline CDR1 is LNHDA and CDR2 is SQIVND (reference sequence). The CDR3 runs to 14 residues. Trimming cost V 3 bases and J 7 bases; bases outside gene matches: 7. CDR3 nucleotide sequence: TGTGCCAGTAGTATTCAAGGACAGGGCACTGGCTACACCTTC. It specifies CASSIQGQGTGYTF.

This clonotype was detected many times. The J gene is TRBJ2-7, the V gene TRBV27; the match to TRBD1 covers 7 bases. V shed 6 bases and J 0 bases; nucleotides not matched to a gene: 5. The CDR3 spans 14 residues. Germline-derived CDR1 and CDR2 are MNHEY and SMNVEV (reference sequence). Written as DNA, the CDR3 is TGTGCCAGCAGCGGGACAGACAGCTCCTACGAGCAGTACTTC. Protein product: CASSGTDSSYEQYF.